The clone carrying this T cell receptor (beta chain) was counted many times. Its antigen remains unknown. This CDR3 has 16 amino acids. With 5 bases clipped from V and 6 bases from J, the junction kept 6 bases outside the gene matches. Germline loops: CDR1 PRHDT, CDR2 FYEKMQ (reference sequence). The source of the sample is a study of CD8 T cells in ankylosing spondylitis. Overall study findings and caveats: There was reportedly significant enrichment of clones that were disease-linked in matched ankylosing spondylitis synovial fluid.

Researchers built TCR beta libraries using quantitative 5'-RACE with molecular barcodes. TCRdb re-analysed the 5' RACE reads in MiXCR, keeping a single row per CDR3 protein. Of around 250,000 distinct CDR3 sequences in the sample, approximately 20% were seen once. The receptor was isolated from a male donor with ankylosing spondylitis or in good health (not recorded which). V and J are TRBV13 and TRBJ2-2; 13 nucleotides align to TRBD2. What was sequenced was blood, either unsorted or a sorted T cell fraction (not recorded which). In nucleotides, the CDR3 is TGTGCCAGCAGCACCCGACTAGCGGGAGGCCCCGGGGAGCTGTTTTTT. It yields the protein CASSTRLAGGPGELFF.